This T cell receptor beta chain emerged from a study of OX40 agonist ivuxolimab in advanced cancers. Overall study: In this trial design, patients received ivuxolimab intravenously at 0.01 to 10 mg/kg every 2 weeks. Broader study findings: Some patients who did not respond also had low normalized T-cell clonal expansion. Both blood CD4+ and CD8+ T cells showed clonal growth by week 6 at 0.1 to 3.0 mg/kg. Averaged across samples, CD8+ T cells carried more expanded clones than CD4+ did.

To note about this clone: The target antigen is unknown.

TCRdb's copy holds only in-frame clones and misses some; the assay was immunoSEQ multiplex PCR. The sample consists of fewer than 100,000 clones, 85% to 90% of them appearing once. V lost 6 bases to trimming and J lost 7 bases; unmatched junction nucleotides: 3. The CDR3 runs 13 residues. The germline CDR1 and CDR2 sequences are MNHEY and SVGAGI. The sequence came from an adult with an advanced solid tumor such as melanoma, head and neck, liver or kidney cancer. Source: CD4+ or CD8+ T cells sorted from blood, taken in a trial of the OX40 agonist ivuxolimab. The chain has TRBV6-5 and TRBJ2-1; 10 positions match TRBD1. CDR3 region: CASRDRGENEQFF. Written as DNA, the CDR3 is TGTGCCAGCAGGGACAGGGGGGAGAATGAGCAGTTCTTC.